This T cell receptor beta chain is drawn from a study of response to subunit inactivated influenza vaccine. General study findings and limits: Authors suggested each seasonal influenza vaccination recruits few new T cells.

Comments on this clonotype: The antigen remains unidentified.

Germline V gene lookup returns CDR1 DFQATT and CDR2 SNEGSKA (reference sequence). CDR3 length: 15 amino acids. V shed 3 bases and J 0 bases; nucleotides not matched to a gene: 3. Using its own MiXCR run on the RT-PCR reads, TCRdb lists one record per CDR3 protein. This sample has 300,000 to 350,000 distinct CDR3 sequences; 22% occur once, and the top ten carry 10%. This chain joins TRBV20-1 and TRBJ2-1; 9 bases align to TRBD2. The sequencing here drew on PBMCs from blood, taken about 20 months after vaccination. This clonotype was sampled from a man aged 50 to 69 who received an inactivated influenza vaccine. CDR3 region: CSARGSGGSYNEQFF. The CDR3 DNA follows: TGCAGTGCTAGGGGTAGCGGGGGCTCCTACAATGAGCAGTTCTTC.